What follows are 18 T cell receptor beta chains derived from one specimen sequenced in a study of tumor-infiltrating lymphocytes in oesophageal squamous cell carcinoma. MiXCR, applied by TCRdb to the reads, yields one record per CDR3 protein. Of some 10,000 distinct CDR3 sequences in the sample, more than 50% are singletons; the top ten hold roughly three fifths. The sequenced sample consisted of blood. The source of these receptors is a female donor with esophageal squamous cell carcinoma.

Only a few counts were recorded for this clonotype. This chain joins TRBV24-1 and TRBJ2-1; 8 bases map to TRBD1. The better agreement between TRBJ2-7 and the DNA end casts doubt on the J call. The CDR3 loop spans 14 amino acids. Germline V gives CDR1 KGHDR, CDR2 SFDVKD. The CDR3 spells CATSDTGTGAEQYF. The CDR3 DNA is TGTGCCACCAGTGACACCGGGACAGGTGCCGAGCAGTACTTC.

This clonotype was detected only a few times. The rearrangement joins TRBV7-3 to TRBJ2-5; 12 bases match TRBD2. The J call is in doubt because the DNA end fits TRBJ2-1 better. Germline CDR1 SGHTA, CDR2 FQGTGA. The CDR3 extends over 17 amino acids. The chain's CDR3 is CASSLRPSGGVGNEQFF. Here the CDR3 DNA reads TGTGCCAGCAGCTTAAGGCCTAGCGGGGGGGTGGGCAATGAGCAGTTCTTC.

This clonotype was seen many times. The CDR3 DNA reads as TGTGCCAGCAGCCCAGCAGCTAGCGGGATCTTCTGGAATGAGCAGTTCTTC. As protein: CASSPAASGIFWNEQFF. The V and J genes are TRBV7-9 and TRBJ2-1, with 9 positions matching TRBD2. Germline CDR1 SEHNR, CDR2 FQNEAQ (reference sequence). The trim removed 5 bases at V and 7 bases at J, leaving 15 bases unmatched. The CDR3 length is 17 residues.

The chain couples TRBV4-1 to TRBJ2-2, with D perhaps being TRBD1 or TRBD2 (5 bases each). Trimming took 3 bases from V and 4 from J, leaving 15 bases between them. Germline CDR1 is MGHRA and CDR2 is YSYEKL. The CDR3 consists of 16 residues. In DNA, the CDR3 is TGCGCCAGCAGCCAGCCCGGGACCGACCTCACCGGGGAGCTGTTTTTT. This translates into CASSQPGTDLTGELFF.

The CDR3 coding sequence is TGTGCCAGCAGCTTAATGTCCGGGTGGGGGACCCAGTACTTC. Its protein is CASSLMSGWGTQYF. This chain uses TRBV7-3 with TRBJ2-7; no clear D. The assigned J gene may be wrong: the sequence end matches TRBJ2-5 better. Germline-derived CDR1 and CDR2 are SGHTA and FQGTGA. The CDR3 is 14 amino acids.

This clonotype qualifies as medium-sized. The CDR3 loop reads CASSLDLGTQYF. The DNA for the CDR3 is TGTGCCAGCAGCTTAGATCTTGGAACCCAGTACTTC. The chain is built from TRBV11-2 and TRBJ2-5; D gene ambiguous. CDR1 and CDR2 from the germline V gene are SGHAT and FQNNGV. The CDR3 loop spans 12 amino acids. The ends were cut back, 0 bases at V and 8 bases at J, with 7 bases in the middle.

In this sample, this clonotype turned up a few times. The CDR3 ends on some other residue instead of the conserved phenylalanine or tryptophan, so this is likely a read error. The limits of the CDR3 on the DNA are not certain, so only TCRdb's listed CDR3 is given. The CDR3 protein is CASKGGAGYTFGS. The V gene is TRBV19, the J gene TRBJ2-7; the DNA was not used to check the table's D call, TRBD1. The germline CDR1 and CDR2 sequences are LNHDA and SQIVND (reference sequence). A total of 13 residues make up the CDR3, ends included.

This clonotype was counted between two and nine times. A much more abundant neighbour one base away suggests this may be a read error. The chain joins TRBV7-9 to TRBJ2-7, with 10 bases lining up with TRBD1. V dropped 7 bases and J dropped 7; count of bases not matched to a gene: 7. CDR1 and CDR2 (germline): SEHNR, FQNEAQ (reference sequence). This CDR3 is built from 13 residues. CDR3: CASISTGGNEQYF. Written as DNA, the CDR3 is TGTGCCAGCATCTCGACAGGGGGCAATGAGCAGTACTTC.

The gene calls are TRBV7-3 and TRBJ2-7; 9 bases line up with TRBD2. The J call is doubtful: the DNA matches TRBJ2-5 better. Germline V lookup: CDR1 SGHTA, CDR2 FQGTGA. The CDR3 contains 16 residues. The CDR3 region is CASSLWASGAQETQYF. DNA of the CDR3: TGTGCCAGCAGCTTATGGGCTAGCGGGGCACAAGAGACCCAGTACTTC.

The table lists this clonotype with many counts. This may stem from a read error, because a much larger clone lies one nucleotide away. The chain uses TRBV6-1 and TRBJ2-1; 8 bases are shared with TRBD1. The CDR3 is 14 amino acids. Germline loops: CDR1 MNHNS, CDR2 SASEGT. V lost 5 bases, J lost 10 bases, and 10 bases stayed unmatched. CDR3 protein: CASSYFQGAYEQFF. CDR3 sequence (DNA): TGTGCCAGCAGTTATTTCCAGGGGGCCTACGAGCAGTTCTTC.

A word on this clonotype: A much larger clone lies a single base off, so this may be a read error. The J gene is TRBJ2-7, the V gene TRBV12-3 or TRBV12-4, with D possibly TRBD1 on 6 matching bases. TRBJ2-1 explains the end of the DNA better; the J call may be wrong. This CDR3 spans 14 amino acids. The DNA of the CDR3 is TGTGCCAGCAGTTTAGGGGGGCCGAGGGGCGAGCAGTTCTTC. Translated, it gives CASSLGGPRGEQFF.

Points on this clonotype: The DNA is omitted, as the CDR3 cannot be located on it reliably, and the CDR3 follows TCRdb's listing. The chain carries TRBV28 and TRBJ2-7; the D call TRBD2 from the table was never checked on the DNA. The CDR3 adds up to 13 amino acids, both ends counted. The V gene's germline CDR1 is MDHEN and CDR2 SYDVKM. CDR3 protein: CASSTSTSNEQFF.

This clonotype was counted once. The chain employs TRBV7-2 and TRBJ2-7; 9 bases align to TRBD2. V trimming: 3 bases; J trimming: 7 bases; junction bases outside the gene matches: 10. Germline V lookup: CDR1 SGHTA, CDR2 FQGNSA. CDR3 size: 15 residues. CDR3 coding DNA: TGTGCCAGCAGCTTTCCGACTAGCGGAAACAATGAGCAGTACTTC. Amino acids: CASSFPTSGNNEQYF. The full variable domain, completed using reference TRBV7-2 and TRBJ2-7, is GAGVSQSPSNKVTEKGKDVELRCDPISGHTALYWYRQSLGQGLEFLIYFQGNSAPDKSGLPSDRFSAERTGGSVSTLTIQRTQQEDSAVYLCASSFPTSGNNEQYFGPGTRLTVT.

This clonotype was seen at least ten times. The V gene is TRBV6-1, the J gene TRBJ1-1; unclear D gene. This CDR3 is 14 amino acids long. CDR1 MNHNS and CDR2 SASEGT come from the germline V gene. V was shortened by 7 bases and J by 2 bases, with 14 bases between the two germline ends. The CDR3 sequence: CASTYGRANTEAFF. For the CDR3, the DNA is TGTGCCAGCACCTACGGGAGGGCAAACACTGAAGCTTTCTTT.

This sequence joins TRBV15 and TRBJ2-1; 7 bases are a match to TRBD1. With the DNA end fitting TRBJ2-7 better, the J assignment may be wrong. CDR1 is LNHNV, CDR2 YYDKDF, per germline (reference sequence). The CDR3 length is 14 residues. The CDR3: CATSNPDRVGEQYF. In DNA form, the CDR3 reads TGTGCCACCAGCAATCCCGACAGGGTTGGCGAGCAGTACTTC.

This clonotype turned up a few times. This rearrangement joins TRBV7-2 to TRBJ1-2, with D perhaps matching TRBD1 (5 bases). The V end lost 0 bases, the J end lost 2 bases, and 13 bases lay between the germline ends. The CDR3 totals 16 residues. Per germline, CDR1 SGHTA and CDR2 FQGNSA. DNA for the CDR3: TGTGCCAGCAGCTTAGCGATGGCAGGGACGAACTATGGCTACACCTTC. Translated: CASSLAMAGTNYGYTF.

There are many counts of this clonotype. The V call is TRBV5-1, the J call TRBJ2-6, with D unresolved. The V and J ends lost 1 base and 4 bases respectively, with 3 bases between them. The CDR3 totals 13 residues. The germline CDR1 and CDR2 sequences are SGHRS and YFSETQ. For the CDR3, the DNA is TGCGCCAGCAGCTTGCCAGGGGCCAACGTCCTGACTTTC. Its protein product is CASSLPGANVLTF.

The rearrangement joins TRBV6-1 to TRBJ2-2; D call uncertain. Trimming cost V 1 base and J 7 bases, with 4 bases left between them. This CDR3 is built from 12 residues. CDR1 is MNHNS, CDR2 SASEGT, per germline. DNA for the CDR3: TGTGCCAGCAGTGAAGTCGTCGGGGAGCTGTTTTTT. Translation gives CASSEVVGELFF.